What follows are 11 T cell receptor beta chains derived from one specimen sequenced in a study of shared clonotypes between healthy human individuals. Method: immunoSEQ multiplex PCR; TCRdb's copy keeps in-frame clones and lacks some. Of roughly 850,000 clones in the sample, 90% to 98% were seen once. Positively selected for CCR7, the CD45RO-negative cells used as naive CD8 cells excluded terminally differentiated effector memory CD45RA+ cells. The specimen sequenced was naive CD8+ T cells sorted from blood. These receptors all come from a man aged 30 to 45 in good health.

The chain employs TRBV29-1 and TRBJ1-1, with TRBD1 as a possible D gene (5 bases). CDR3 size: 12 residues. Between the trimmed V and J ends, which lost 7 bases and 5 bases, there was a span of 14 bases. Germline loops: CDR1 SQVTM, CDR2 ANQGSEA. CDR3: CSGRQGGTEAFF. The CDR3 coding sequence is TGCAGCGGCCGCCAGGGCGGAACTGAAGCTTTCTTT.

The genes are TRBV7-8 and TRBJ2-3, with D possibly matching TRBD2 (6 bases). The CDR3 has 14 amino acids. CDR1 SGHVS and CDR2 FQNEAQ come from the germline V gene. V lost 4 bases and J lost 2, with 10 bases in between. In DNA, the CDR3 is TGTGCCAGCAGCTCGGGGACTTACACAGATACGCAGTATTTT. This codes for CASSSGTYTDTQYF. The full variable domain, rest sourced from reference TRBV7-8 and TRBJ2-3, is GAGVSQSPRYKVAKRGQDVALRCDPISGHVSLFWYQQALGQGPEFLTYFQNEAQLDKSGLPSDRFFAERPEGSVSTLKIQRTQQEDSAVYLCASSSGTYTDTQYFGPGTRLTVL.

In the case of this clone: This sample includes further DNA sequences coding for the same CDR3. The chain is built from TRBV5-1 and TRBJ2-7; D unclear. CDR3 length: 11 residues. The germline CDR1 and CDR2 sequences are SGHRS and YFSETQ. Trimming shortened V by 3 bases and J by 0 bases, and 1 base separated the two germline ends. CDR3 protein: CASSSSYEQYF. The CDR3 coding sequence is TGCGCCAGCAGCTCCTCCTACGAGCAGTACTTC. Variable domain in full (rest from reference TRBV5-1 and TRBJ2-7): KAGVTQTPRYLIKTRGQQVTLSCSPISGHRSVSWYQQTPGQGLQFLFEYFSETQRNKGNFPGRFSGRQFSNSRSEMNVSTLELGDSALYLCASSSSYEQYFGPGTRLTVT.

V gene TRBV9 combines with J gene TRBJ2-4, with 8 bases matching TRBD2. This CDR3 has 15 amino acids. Germline V gene sequence: CDR1 SGDLS, CDR2 YYNGEE. Losses at the gene ends were 6 bases for V and 6 bases for J; bases not matched to a gene: 11. The CDR3 is CASKGRREEVNIQYF. The CDR3 nucleotides are TGTGCCAGCAAGGGTAGGCGGGAGGAGGTAAACATTCAGTACTTC.

This clone has only one observation. The chain has TRBV4-1 and TRBJ1-1; D might be TRBD1 (5 bases). The CDR3 totals 16 residues. Germline V CDR1 and CDR2: MGHRA, YSYEKL. Trimming cost V 1 base and J 5 bases, with 17 bases left between them. CDR3 DNA: TGCGCCAGCAGCCAAGCCCAGGGCCGAGGGGCGACTGAAGCTTTCTTT. Translation: CASSQAQGRGATEAFF.

The chain carries TRBV30 and TRBJ2-1, with a weak D call TRBD2 (6 bases). Germline V lookup: CDR1 GTSNPN, CDR2 SVGIG (reference sequence). V was clipped by 7 bases and J by 0 bases, with 13 bases between them. CDR3 length equals 14 residues. In DNA, the CDR3 is TGTGCCTCCACTATCGGGAGCTCCTACAATGAGCAGTTCTTC. It encodes CASTIGSSYNEQFF.

The chain links TRBV27 to TRBJ2-7, with D perhaps TRBD1 (5 bases). This CDR3 is built from 14 residues. Germline assignment: CDR1 MNHEY and CDR2 SMNVEV (reference sequence). The V gene lost 5 bases and the J gene lost 3 bases, with 14 bases spanning the gap. The CDR3: CASSLKGFRYEQYF. The DNA of the CDR3 is TGTGCCAGCAGTCTCAAGGGGTTCCGCTACGAGCAGTACTTC.

The chain has TRBV11-2 and TRBJ1-2, with a possible D match to TRBD1 (5 bases). V was trimmed by 1 base and J by 3 bases, leaving 18 bases between them. The CDR3 has 17 amino acids. Looked up from germline, CDR1 is SGHAT and CDR2 is FQNNGV. The CDR3 here is CASSLGPYSPGDYGYTF. The CDR3 DNA reads as TGTGCCAGCAGCTTAGGACCCTATAGCCCGGGGGACTATGGCTACACCTTC.

This clone showed up just once. This chain connects TRBV19 to TRBJ1-5, with D possibly TRBD1 on 5 matching bases. Trimming took off 4 bases at V and 6 bases at J, with 19 bases between the two ends. This CDR3 is built from 16 residues. Germline CDR1 reads LNHDA; CDR2 reads SQIVND (reference sequence). The CDR3 protein is CASSNLPRDQIQPQHF. CDR3 DNA: TGTGCCAGTAGTAATCTCCCCCGGGACCAAATTCAGCCCCAGCATTTT.

The chain has TRBV18 and TRBJ1-1, with 7 nucleotides matching TRBD1. With 5 bases clipped from V and 0 bases from J, the junction kept 6 bases outside the gene matches. CDR1 KGHSH and CDR2 LQKENI come from the germline V gene. The CDR3 sequence is 15 residues long. The CDR3 loop reads CASSSTGEMNTEAFF. The DNA for the CDR3 is TGTGCCAGCTCATCAACAGGGGAAATGAACACTGAAGCTTTCTTT.

The V and J genes are TRBV7-6 and TRBJ2-1; D unclear. Germline V CDR1 and CDR2: SGHVS, FNYEAQ. The CDR3 runs 12 residues. V lost 0 bases to trimming and J lost 7 bases, with 4 bases between them. The CDR3 DNA follows: TGTGCCAGCAGCTTAGCCCGGAATGAGCAGTTCTTC. It is translated as CASSLARNEQFF. The complete variable domain, with remaining parts taken from reference TRBV7-6 and TRBJ2-1, reads GAGVSQSPRYKVTKRGQDVALRCDPISGHVSLYWYRQALGQGPEFLTYFNYEAQQDKSGLPNDRFSAERPEGSISTLTIQRTEQRDSAMYRCASSLARNEQFFGPGTRLTVL.